The clone carrying this T cell receptor (beta chain) showed up many times. Its specificity is not known. The CDR3 is cut off 3 residues early in the read; its end comes from the germline J gene. Trimming cost V 6 bases and J 4 bases; bases outside gene matches: 9. The CDR3 sequence is 14 residues long. The germline V gene encodes CDR1 DFQATT and CDR2 SNEGSKA (reference sequence). Heparinized whole blood, about 4.5 to 9 ml, came from each donor. Profiled with immunoSEQ multiplex PCR; TCRdb holds only in-frame clones, not every one. The specimen has around 39,000 clones, none found just once. This record comes from a study of T cell clonality in common variable immunodeficiency. Notes on the study in general: CVID subjects shared fewer TCRbeta clones than healthy controls did.

The TCR sequence derives from a person aged 18 to 70 in good health. The chain couples TRBV20-1 to TRBJ2-5, with 9 bases identical to TRBD1. The sample was peripheral blood mononuclear cells. CDR3 protein: CSARSGTGSETQYF. The covered CDR3 bases are TGCAGTGCCCGTTCCGGGACAGGGTCAGAGACC.